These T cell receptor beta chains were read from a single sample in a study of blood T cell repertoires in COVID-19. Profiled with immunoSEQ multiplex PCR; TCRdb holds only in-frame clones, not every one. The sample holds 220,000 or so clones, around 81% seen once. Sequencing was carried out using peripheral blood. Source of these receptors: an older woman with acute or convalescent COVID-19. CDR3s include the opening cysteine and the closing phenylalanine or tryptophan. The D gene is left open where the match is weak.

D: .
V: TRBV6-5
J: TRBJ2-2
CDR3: CASRYRDSKPWELFF

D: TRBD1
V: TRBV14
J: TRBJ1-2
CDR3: CASRKTGGNGYTF

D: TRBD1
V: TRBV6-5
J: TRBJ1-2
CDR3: CASSTLDRANYGYTF

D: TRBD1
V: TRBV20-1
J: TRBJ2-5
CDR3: CSASRQGRETQYF

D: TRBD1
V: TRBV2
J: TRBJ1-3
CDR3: CASRNQQGATGNTIYF

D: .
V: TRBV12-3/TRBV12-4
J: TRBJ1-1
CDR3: CASSLPGKGAFF

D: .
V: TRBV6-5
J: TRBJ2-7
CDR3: CASKYSFYEQYF

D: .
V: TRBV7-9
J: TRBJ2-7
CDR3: CASSLTVYEQYF

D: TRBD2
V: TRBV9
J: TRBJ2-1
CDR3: CASSLTSGGRGEQFF

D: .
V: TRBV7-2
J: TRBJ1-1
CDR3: CASSPDRSNTEAFF

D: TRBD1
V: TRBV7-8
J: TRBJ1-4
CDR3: CASSLVFGRGPNEKLFF

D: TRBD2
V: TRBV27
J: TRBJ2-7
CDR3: CASSFVSAGGPYEQYF

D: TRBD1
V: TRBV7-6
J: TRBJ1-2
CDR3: CASSSHKTGRANYGYTF

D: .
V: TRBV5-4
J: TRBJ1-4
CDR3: CATSTATNEKLFF

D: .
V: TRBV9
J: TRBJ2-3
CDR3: CASSTTLTRPTDTQYF

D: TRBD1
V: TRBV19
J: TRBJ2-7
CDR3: CASSIGTGASYEQYF

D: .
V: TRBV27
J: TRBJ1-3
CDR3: CASVFLSGNTIYF

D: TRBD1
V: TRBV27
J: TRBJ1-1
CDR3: CASRRQGVGTEAFF

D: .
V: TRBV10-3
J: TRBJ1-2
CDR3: CAIRRVDGYTF

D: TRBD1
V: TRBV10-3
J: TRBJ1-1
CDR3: CAIRKDREAEAFF

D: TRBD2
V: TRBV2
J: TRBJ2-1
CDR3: CASSPRGLAGGLNEQFF

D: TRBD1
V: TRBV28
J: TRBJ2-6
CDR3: CASTRQGAEGANVLTF

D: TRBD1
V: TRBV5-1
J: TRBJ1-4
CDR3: CASSSTGGTNEKLFF

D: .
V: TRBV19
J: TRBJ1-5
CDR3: CASAGTKNQPQHF

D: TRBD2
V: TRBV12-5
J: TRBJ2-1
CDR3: CASGTSGRNNEQFF

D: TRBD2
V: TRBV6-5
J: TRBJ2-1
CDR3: CASSIAGGRFDEQFF

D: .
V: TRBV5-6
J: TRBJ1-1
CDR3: CASSLAGGEAFF

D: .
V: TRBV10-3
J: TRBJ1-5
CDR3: CAISEGGAGSNQPQHF

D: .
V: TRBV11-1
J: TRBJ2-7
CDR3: CASTLRRESYEQYF

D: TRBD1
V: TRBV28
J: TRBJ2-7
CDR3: CASSLPGTVDEQYF

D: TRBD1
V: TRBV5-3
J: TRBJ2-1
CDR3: CARSYHDRGPGNCNEQFF

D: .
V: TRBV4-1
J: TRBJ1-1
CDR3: CASSQPDSMNTEAFF

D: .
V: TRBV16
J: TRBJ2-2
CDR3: CASTPSRGAGELFF

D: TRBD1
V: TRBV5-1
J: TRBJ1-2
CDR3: CASSLNTGQHYGYTF

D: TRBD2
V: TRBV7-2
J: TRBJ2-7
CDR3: CASSPLVGRGAREQYF

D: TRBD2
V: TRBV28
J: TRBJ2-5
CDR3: CATERGGIQETQYF

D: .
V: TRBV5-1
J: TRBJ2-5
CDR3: CASSLEGGLETQYF

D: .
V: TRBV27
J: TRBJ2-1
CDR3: CASSLSTGRYNEQFF

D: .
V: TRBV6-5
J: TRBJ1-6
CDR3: CASNRQADSPLHF

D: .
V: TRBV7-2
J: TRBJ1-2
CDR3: CASSLDSEYGYTF

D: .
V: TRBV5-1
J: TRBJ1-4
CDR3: CASSSVGGEKLFF

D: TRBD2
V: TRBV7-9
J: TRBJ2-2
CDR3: CASSLPGGRTGELFF

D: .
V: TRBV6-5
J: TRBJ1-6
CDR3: CASSPYSRVTSPLHF

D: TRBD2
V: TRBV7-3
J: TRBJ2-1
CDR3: CASSLRSGGLSEQFF

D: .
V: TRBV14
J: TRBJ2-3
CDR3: CASNLRDFRLSTDTQYF

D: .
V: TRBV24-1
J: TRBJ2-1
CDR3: CATSDAGVGEQFF